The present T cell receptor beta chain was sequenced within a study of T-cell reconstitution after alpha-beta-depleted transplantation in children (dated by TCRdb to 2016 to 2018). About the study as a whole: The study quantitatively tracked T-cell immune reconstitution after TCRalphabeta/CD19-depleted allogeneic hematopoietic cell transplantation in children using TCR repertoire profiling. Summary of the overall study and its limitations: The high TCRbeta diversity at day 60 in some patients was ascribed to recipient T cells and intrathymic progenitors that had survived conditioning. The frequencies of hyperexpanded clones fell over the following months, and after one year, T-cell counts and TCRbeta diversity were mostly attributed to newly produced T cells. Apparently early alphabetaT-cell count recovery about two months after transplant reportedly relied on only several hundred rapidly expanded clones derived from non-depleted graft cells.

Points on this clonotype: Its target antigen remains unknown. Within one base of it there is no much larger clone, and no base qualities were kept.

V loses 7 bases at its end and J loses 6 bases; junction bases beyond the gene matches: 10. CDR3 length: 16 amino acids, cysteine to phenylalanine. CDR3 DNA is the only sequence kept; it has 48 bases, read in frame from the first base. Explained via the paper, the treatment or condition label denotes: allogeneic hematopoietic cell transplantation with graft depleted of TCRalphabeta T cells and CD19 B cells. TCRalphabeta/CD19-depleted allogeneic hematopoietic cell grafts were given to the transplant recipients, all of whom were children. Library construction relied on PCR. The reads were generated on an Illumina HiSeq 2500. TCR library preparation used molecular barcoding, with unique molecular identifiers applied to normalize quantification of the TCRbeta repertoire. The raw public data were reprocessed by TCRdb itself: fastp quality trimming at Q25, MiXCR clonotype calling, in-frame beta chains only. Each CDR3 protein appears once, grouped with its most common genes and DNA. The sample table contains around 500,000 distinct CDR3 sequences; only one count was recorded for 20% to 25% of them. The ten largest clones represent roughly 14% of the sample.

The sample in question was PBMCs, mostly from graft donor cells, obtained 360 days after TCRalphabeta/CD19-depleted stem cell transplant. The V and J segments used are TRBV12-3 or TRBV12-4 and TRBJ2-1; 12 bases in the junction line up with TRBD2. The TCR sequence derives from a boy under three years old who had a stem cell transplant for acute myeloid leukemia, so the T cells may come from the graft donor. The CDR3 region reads CASIMASGGAGNEQFF. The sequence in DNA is TGTGCCAGCATCATGGCTAGCGGGGGGGCGGGCAATGAGCAGTTCTTC.